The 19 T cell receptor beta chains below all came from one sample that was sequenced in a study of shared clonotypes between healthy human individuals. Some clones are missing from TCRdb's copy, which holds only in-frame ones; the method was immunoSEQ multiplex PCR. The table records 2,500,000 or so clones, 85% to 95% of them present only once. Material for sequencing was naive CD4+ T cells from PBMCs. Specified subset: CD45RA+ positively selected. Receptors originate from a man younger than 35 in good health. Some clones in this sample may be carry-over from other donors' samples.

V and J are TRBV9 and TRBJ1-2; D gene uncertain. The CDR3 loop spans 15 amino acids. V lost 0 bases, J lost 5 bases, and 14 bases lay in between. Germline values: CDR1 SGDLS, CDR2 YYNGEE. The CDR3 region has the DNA TGTGCCAGCAGCGTAGAGGCCAGAATAGGTTATGGCTACACCTTC. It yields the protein CASSVEARIGYGYTF.

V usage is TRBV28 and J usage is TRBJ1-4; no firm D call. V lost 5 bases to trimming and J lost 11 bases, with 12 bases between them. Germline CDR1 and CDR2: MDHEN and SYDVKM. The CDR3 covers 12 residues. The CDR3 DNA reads TGTGCCAGCAGTGTATCTTTGGGTAAACTGTTTTTT. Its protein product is CASSVSLGKLFF. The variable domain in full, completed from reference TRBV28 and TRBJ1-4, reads DVKVTQSSRYLVKRTGEKVFLECVQDMDHENMFWYRQDPGLGLRLIYFSYDVKMKEKGDIPEGYSVSREKKERFSLILESASTNQTSMYLCASSVSLGKLFFGSGTQLSVL.

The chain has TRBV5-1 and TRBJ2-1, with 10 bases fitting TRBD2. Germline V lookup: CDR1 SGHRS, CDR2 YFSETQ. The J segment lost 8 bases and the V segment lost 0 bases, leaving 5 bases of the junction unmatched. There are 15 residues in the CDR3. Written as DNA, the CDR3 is TGCGCCAGCAGCTTGGCGCTAGCGGGAGTCTATGAGCAGTTCTTC. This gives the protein CASSLALAGVYEQFF.

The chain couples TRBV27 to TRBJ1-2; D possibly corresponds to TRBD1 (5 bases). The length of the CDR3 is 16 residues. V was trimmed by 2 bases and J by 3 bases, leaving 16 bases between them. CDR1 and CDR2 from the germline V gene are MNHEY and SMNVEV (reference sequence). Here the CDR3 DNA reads TGTGCCAGCAGTTTAGACCCGGGACGGTTATACTATGGCTACACCTTC. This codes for CASSLDPGRLYYGYTF.

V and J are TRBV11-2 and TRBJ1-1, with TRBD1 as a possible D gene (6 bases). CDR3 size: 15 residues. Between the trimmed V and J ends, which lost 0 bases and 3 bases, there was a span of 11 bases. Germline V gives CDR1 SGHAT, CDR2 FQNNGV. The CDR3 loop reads CASSLDFRGDTEAFF. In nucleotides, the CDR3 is TGTGCCAGCAGCTTAGATTTCAGGGGAGACACTGAAGCTTTCTTT.

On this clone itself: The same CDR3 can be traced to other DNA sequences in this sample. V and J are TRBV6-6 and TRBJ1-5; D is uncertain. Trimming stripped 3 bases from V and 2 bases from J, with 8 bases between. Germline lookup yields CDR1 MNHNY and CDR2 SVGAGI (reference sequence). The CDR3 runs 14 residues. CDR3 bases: TGTGCCAGCAGTTATTCGGCTGGCAATCAGCCCCAGCATTTT. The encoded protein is CASSYSAGNQPQHF.

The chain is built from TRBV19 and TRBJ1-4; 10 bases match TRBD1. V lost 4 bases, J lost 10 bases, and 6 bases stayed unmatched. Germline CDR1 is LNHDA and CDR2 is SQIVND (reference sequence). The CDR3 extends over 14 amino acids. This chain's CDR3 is CASSTTGGSPKLFF. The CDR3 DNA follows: TGTGCCAGTAGTACGACAGGGGGCTCTCCAAAACTGTTTTTT.

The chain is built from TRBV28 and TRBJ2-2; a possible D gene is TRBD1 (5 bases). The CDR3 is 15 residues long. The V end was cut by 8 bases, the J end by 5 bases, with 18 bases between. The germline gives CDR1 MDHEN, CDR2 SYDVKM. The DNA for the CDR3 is TGTGCCAGCCTAATGTCCCAGGGAAGGACCGGGGAGCTGTTTTTT. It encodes CASLMSQGRTGELFF.

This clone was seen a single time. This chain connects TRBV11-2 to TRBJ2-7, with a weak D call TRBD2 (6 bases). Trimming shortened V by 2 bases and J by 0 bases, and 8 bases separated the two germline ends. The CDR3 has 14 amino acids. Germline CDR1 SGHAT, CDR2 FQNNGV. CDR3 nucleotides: TGTGCCAGCAGCTTATGGCGGGGCTCCTACGAGCAGTACTTC. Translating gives CASSLWRGSYEQYF.

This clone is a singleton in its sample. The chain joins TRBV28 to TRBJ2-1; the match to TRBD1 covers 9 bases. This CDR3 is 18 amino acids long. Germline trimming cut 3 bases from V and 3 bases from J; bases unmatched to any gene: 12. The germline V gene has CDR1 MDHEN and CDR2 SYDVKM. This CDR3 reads CASSLLDRGGGLYNEQFF. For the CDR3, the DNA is TGTGCCAGCAGTTTGCTTGACAGGGGGGGAGGCCTCTACAATGAGCAGTTCTTC.

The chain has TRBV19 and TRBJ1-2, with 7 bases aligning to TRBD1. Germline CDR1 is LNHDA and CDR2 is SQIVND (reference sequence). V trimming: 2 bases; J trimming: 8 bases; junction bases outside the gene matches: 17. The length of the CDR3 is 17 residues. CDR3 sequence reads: CASSIRTTGSNKRGYTF. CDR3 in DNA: TGTGCCAGTAGTATACGTACGACAGGGTCAAACAAGCGAGGCTACACCTTC.

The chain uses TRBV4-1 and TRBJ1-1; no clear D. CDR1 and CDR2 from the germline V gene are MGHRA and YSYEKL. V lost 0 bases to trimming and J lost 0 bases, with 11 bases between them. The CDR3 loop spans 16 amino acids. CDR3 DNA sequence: TGCGCCAGCAGCCAAGATAGAAAGGGTATGAACACTGAAGCTTTCTTT. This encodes CASSQDRKGMNTEAFF.

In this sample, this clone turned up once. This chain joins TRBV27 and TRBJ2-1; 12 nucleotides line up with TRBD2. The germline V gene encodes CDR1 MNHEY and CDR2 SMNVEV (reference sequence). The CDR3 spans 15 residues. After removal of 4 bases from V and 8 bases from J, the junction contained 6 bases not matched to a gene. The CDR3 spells CASSWTSGNRDEQFF. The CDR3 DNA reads TGTGCCAGCAGTTGGACTAGCGGGAATAGGGATGAGCAGTTCTTC.

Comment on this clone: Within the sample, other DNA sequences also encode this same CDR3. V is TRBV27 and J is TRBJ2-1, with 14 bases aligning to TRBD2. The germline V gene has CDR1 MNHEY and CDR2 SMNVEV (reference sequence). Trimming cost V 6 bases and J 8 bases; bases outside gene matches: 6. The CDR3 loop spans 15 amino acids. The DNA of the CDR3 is TGTGCCAGCAGCTGGGGACTAGCGGGAGTTTATGAGCAGTTCTTC. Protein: CASSWGLAGVYEQFF.

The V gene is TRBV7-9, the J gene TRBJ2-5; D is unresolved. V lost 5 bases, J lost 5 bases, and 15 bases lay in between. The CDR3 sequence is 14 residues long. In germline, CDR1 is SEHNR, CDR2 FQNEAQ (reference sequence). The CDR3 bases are TGTGCCAGCAGCCACGAAGCAGGTCGGGAGACCCAGTACTTC. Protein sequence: CASSHEAGRETQYF.

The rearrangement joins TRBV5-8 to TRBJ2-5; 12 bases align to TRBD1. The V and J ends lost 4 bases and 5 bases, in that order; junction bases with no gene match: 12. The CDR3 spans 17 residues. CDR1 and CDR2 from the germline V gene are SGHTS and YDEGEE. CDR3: CASSPWLGQGARETQYF. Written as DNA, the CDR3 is TGTGCCAGCAGCCCCTGGCTGGGACAGGGGGCGCGGGAGACCCAGTACTTC.

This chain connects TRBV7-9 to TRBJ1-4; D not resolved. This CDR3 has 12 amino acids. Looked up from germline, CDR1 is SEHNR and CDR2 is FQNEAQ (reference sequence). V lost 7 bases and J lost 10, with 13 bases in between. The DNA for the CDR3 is TGTGCCAGCACCTCGGCGAACGGAAAACTGTTTTTT. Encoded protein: CASTSANGKLFF. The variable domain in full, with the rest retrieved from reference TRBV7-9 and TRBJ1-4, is DTGVSQNPRHKITKRGQNVTFRCDPISEHNRLYWYRQTLGQGPEFLTYFQNEAQLEKSRLLSDRFSAERPKGSFSTLEIQRTEQGDSAMYLCASTSANGKLFFGSGTQLSVL.

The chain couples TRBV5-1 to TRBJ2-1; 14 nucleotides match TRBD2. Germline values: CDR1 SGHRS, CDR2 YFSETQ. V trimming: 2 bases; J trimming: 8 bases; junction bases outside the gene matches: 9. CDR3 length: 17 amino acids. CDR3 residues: CASSFLGLAGGADEQFF. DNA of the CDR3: TGCGCCAGCAGCTTTTTAGGACTAGCGGGAGGCGCGGATGAGCAGTTCTTC.

CDR3 in DNA: TGCAGCCTACGGACAGGGTCAATTAACACTGAAGCTTTCTTT. Residues: CSLRTGSINTEAFF. This chain uses TRBV29-1 with TRBJ1-1, with 8 nucleotides matching TRBD1. Germline V gives CDR1 SQVTM, CDR2 ANQGSEA. The V gene end was trimmed by 8 bases and the J gene end by 2 bases; junction bases not matched to a gene: 10. This CDR3 has 14 amino acids.